The 9 T cell receptor beta chains below all came from one sample that was sequenced in a study of T cell changes during pregnancy in multiple sclerosis. This table comes from immunoSEQ multiplex PCR, and its TCRdb copy is limited to in-frame clones, with some not included. This sample has some 93,000 clones, with around 94% found just once. This specimen consisted of peripheral blood, obtained after pregnancy. The receptors stem from a female donor with multiple sclerosis, enrolled in a pregnancy study.

V is TRBV5-4 and J is TRBJ2-2, with 14 bases that match TRBD2. Germline assignment: CDR1 SGHNT and CDR2 YYREEE (reference sequence). The CDR3 length is 14 residues. J lost 6 bases, V lost 9 bases, and 4 bases had no gene match. CDR3 sequence reads: CAIPGLAGAGELFF. Here the CDR3 DNA reads TGTGCCATACCGGGACTAGCGGGAGCCGGGGAGCTGTTTTTT.

The gene calls are TRBV7-9 and TRBJ1-5; 7 bases match TRBD1. V shed 5 bases and J 7 bases; nucleotides not matched to a gene: 8. The germline gives CDR1 SEHNR, CDR2 FQNEAQ (reference sequence). CDR3 length equals 14 residues. The CDR3 region is CASSHGTAWQPQHF. The CDR3 coding sequence is TGTGCCAGCAGCCATGGGACAGCCTGGCAGCCCCAGCATTTT.

This clone was observed a single time. The genes are TRBV7-9 and TRBJ1-1; D remains ambiguous. CDR3 size: 13 residues. CDR1 and CDR2 (germline): SEHNR, FQNEAQ (reference sequence). Trimming pared 5 bases from V and 3 bases from J, leaving 10 bases between. CDR3 region: CASSPDTYTEAFF. The CDR3 coding sequence is TGTGCCAGCAGCCCAGACACATACACTGAAGCTTTCTTT.

The chain links TRBV9 to TRBJ1-2; 10 bases are a match to TRBD1. The V segment lost 4 bases and the J segment 5 bases; nucleotides outside the gene matches: 11. CDR1 is SGDLS and CDR2 is YYNGEE in the germline V gene. The CDR3 has 16 amino acids. The CDR3 DNA reads TGTGCCAGCAGCCGTCGAAGAACGGGACAGGGGTATGGCTACACCTTC. Translated: CASSRRRTGQGYGYTF.

The chain uses TRBV5-1 and TRBJ1-1, with TRBD1 identical over 11 bases. CDR1 and CDR2 (germline): SGHRS, YFSETQ. V dropped 7 bases and J dropped 1; count of bases not matched to a gene: 6. This CDR3 is 15 amino acids long. CDR3 in DNA: TGCGCCAGCGGGCCCGGACAGGGGGCGAACACTGAAGCTTTCTTT. Protein: CASGPGQGANTEAFF.

This clone was observed once. The chain is built from TRBV30 and TRBJ1-3; D gene unclear. Deletions cut 3 bases from V and 3 bases from J, with 9 bases between. Germline V gives CDR1 GTSNPN, CDR2 SVGIG (reference sequence). The CDR3 has 13 amino acids. The CDR3, as DNA: TGTGCCTGGAGCGGTACTAGTGGAAACACCATATATTTT. Translated, it gives CAWSGTSGNTIYF.

This rearrangement joins TRBV5-6 to TRBJ1-2; 9 bases align to TRBD1. V trimming: 0 bases; J trimming: 4 bases; junction bases outside the gene matches: 4. This CDR3 is 15 amino acids long. Germline V CDR1 and CDR2: SGHDT, YYEEEE. The CDR3 DNA reads TGTGCCAGCAGCTTGGTGGGGGACAGGGTCTATGGCTACACCTTC. This encodes CASSLVGDRVYGYTF.

The CDR3 reads CASSFGTGSYNEQFF. The CDR3 DNA reads as TGTGCCAGCAGCTTCGGGACAGGTTCCTACAATGAGCAGTTCTTC. V gene TRBV9 combines with J gene TRBJ2-1, with 8 bases identical to TRBD1. The CDR3 has 15 residues. CDR1 SGDLS and CDR2 YYNGEE come from the germline V gene. Losses at the gene ends were 4 bases for V and 1 base for J; bases not matched to a gene: 4. The variable domain in full, completed from reference TRBV9 and TRBJ2-1, reads DSGVTQTPKHLITATGQRVTLRCSPRSGDLSVYWYQQSLDQGLQFLIQYYNGEERAKGNILERFSAQQFPDLHSELNLSSLELGDSALYFCASSFGTGSYNEQFFGPGTRLTVL.

V and J are TRBV2 and TRBJ1-1; weak D call: TRBD1 (6 bases). The CDR3 is 14 amino acids. Per the germline V gene, CDR1 is SNHLY and CDR2 is FYNNEI. V lost 8 bases and J 5 bases, leaving 18 bases between the germline ends. Here the CDR3 DNA reads TGTGCCAGCGTGAGGACGGGAAGGGGGACTGAAGCTTTCTTT. The encoded protein is CASVRTGRGTEAFF.